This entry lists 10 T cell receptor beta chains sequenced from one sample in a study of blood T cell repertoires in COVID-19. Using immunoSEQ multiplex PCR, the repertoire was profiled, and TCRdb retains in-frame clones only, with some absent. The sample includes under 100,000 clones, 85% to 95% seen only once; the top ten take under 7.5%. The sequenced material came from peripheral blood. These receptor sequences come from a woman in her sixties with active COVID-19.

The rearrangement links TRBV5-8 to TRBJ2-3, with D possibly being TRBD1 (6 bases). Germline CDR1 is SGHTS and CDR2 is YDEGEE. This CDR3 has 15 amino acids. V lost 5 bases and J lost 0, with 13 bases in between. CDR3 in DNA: TGTGCCAGCAGATCACGGGACACTAGCACAGATACGCAGTATTTT. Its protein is CASRSRDTSTDTQYF.

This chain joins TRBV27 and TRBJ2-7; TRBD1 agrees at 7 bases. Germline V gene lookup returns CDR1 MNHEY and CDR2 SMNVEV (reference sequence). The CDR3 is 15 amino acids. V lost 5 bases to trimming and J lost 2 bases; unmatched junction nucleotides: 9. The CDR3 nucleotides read TGTGCCAGCAGTCCCAGGACAGGTATTCCCTACGAGCAGTACTTC. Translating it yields CASSPRTGIPYEQYF.

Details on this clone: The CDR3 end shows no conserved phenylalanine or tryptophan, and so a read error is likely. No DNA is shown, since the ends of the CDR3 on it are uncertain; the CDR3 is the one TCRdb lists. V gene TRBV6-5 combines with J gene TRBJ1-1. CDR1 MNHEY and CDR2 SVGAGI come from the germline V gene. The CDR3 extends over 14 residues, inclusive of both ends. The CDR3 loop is CASTPVGRPGREKR.

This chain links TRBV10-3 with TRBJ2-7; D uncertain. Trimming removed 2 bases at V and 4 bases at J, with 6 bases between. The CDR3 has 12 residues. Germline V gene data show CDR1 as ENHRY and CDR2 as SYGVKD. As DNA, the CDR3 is TGTGCCATCAGTGAGGGCGGATACGAGCAGTACTTC. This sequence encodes CAISEGGYEQYF.

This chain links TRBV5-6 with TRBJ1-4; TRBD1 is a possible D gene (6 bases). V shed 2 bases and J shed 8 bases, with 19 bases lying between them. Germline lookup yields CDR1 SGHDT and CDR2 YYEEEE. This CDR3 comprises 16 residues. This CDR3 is CASSFYTGGVGEKLFF. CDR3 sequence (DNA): TGTGCCAGCAGCTTTTACACGGGGGGCGTTGGAGAAAAACTGTTTTTT. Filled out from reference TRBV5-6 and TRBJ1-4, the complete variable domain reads DAGVTQSPTHLIKTRGQQVTLRCSPKSGHDTVSWYQQALGQGPQFIFQYYEEEERQRGNFPDRFSGHQFPNYSSELNVNALLLGDSALYLCASSFYTGGVGEKLFFGSGTQLSVL.

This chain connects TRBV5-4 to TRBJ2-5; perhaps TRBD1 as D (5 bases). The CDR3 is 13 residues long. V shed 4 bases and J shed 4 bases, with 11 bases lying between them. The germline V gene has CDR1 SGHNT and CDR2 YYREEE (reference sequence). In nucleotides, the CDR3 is TGTGCCAGCAGCCCTCGACAGTCAGAGACCCAGTACTTC. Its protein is CASSPRQSETQYF.

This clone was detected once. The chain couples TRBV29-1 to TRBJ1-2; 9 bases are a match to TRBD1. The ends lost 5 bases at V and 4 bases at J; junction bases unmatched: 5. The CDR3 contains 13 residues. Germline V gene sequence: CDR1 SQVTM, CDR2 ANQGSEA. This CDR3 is CSVFRQGVYGYTF. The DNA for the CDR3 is TGCAGCGTTTTTCGACAGGGGGTCTATGGCTACACCTTC.

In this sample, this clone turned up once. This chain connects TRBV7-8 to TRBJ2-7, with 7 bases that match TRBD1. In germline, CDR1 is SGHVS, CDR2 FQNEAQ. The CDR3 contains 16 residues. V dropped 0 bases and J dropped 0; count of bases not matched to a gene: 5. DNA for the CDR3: TGTGCCAGCAGCTTAGCTGGGACAGCGAGCTCCTACGAGCAGTACTTC. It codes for CASSLAGTASSYEQYF.

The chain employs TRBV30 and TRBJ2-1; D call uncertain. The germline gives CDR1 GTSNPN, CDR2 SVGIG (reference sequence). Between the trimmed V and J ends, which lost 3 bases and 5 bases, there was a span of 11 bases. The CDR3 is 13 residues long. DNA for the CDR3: TGTGCCTGGAGGCCGGAGCTTAACAATGAGCAGTTCTTC. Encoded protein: CAWRPELNNEQFF.

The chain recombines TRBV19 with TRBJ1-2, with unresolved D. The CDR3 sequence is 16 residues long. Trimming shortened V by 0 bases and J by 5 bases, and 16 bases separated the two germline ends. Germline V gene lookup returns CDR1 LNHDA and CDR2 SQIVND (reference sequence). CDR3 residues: CASSIERLGRGYGYTF. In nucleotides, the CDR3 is TGTGCCAGTAGTATAGAGCGACTAGGTCGAGGGTATGGCTACACCTTC.